What follows describes a single T cell receptor beta chain. The CDR3 length is 14 residues. The V gene's germline CDR1 is MDHEN and CDR2 SYDVKM. Losses at the gene ends were 5 bases for V and 6 bases for J; bases not matched to a gene: 8. Sequencing used immunoSEQ multiplex PCR; TCRdb keeps in-frame clones, though not all of them. Among about 2.1 million clones listed, 90% to 95% were seen once. This entry belongs to a study of shared clonotypes between healthy human individuals. Study-level background: A donor's plate count was three for CD4 naive and three for CD4 memory; CD8 naive had two and CD8 memory one.

Naive-designated CD8 cells lacked CD45RO, were positively enriched for CCR7, and omitted terminally differentiated effector memory CD45RA+ cells. The sequence was collected from a young man in good health. Some clones in this sample may be carry-over from other donors' samples. The sample consisted of naive CD8+ T cells from PBMCs. The chain employs TRBV28 and TRBJ1-2; 8 nucleotides align to TRBD1. CDR3 region: CASSRTGGLDGYTF. Here the CDR3 DNA reads TGTGCCAGCAGTCGAACAGGGGGTCTTGATGGCTACACCTTC.